This TCR beta chain derives from a study of cytomegalovirus exposure and HLA in healthy donors. Study as a whole: It was reported in a later analysis that the same platform had been used for the 120 or so validation repertoires as for the 666 first-cohort repertoires. Points from the study as a whole: Confirmation was obtained in vitro that a few CMV-associated chains are specific for CMV antigens. Altogether, 150 to 200 TCR beta chains were recorded as cytomegalovirus-associated.

The CDR3 contains 12 residues when both ends are counted. Germline V gives CDR1 SEHNR, CDR2 FQNEAQ (reference sequence). As to this clone: Its target is unknown. It is unclear where the CDR3 begins or ends on the DNA, so no DNA is shown, and the CDR3 is as TCRdb lists it.

Separate from the approximately 700-subject first cohort was the 120-subject validation cohort, to which the donors belonged. Repertoires were generated with immunoSEQ multiplex PCR, while TCRdb's copy carries only in-frame clones and drops some. Seen here are 150,000 to 200,000 clones, around 86% observed once, and the top ten hold more than 5.5%. Material: PBMCs. The sequence came from a man aged 25-45 years in good health and CMV-seropositive. The rearrangement uses TRBV7-9 and TRBJ1-2; the DNA was not compared with TRBD1, the D call given in the table. The CDR3: CASSLDVAGGTF.